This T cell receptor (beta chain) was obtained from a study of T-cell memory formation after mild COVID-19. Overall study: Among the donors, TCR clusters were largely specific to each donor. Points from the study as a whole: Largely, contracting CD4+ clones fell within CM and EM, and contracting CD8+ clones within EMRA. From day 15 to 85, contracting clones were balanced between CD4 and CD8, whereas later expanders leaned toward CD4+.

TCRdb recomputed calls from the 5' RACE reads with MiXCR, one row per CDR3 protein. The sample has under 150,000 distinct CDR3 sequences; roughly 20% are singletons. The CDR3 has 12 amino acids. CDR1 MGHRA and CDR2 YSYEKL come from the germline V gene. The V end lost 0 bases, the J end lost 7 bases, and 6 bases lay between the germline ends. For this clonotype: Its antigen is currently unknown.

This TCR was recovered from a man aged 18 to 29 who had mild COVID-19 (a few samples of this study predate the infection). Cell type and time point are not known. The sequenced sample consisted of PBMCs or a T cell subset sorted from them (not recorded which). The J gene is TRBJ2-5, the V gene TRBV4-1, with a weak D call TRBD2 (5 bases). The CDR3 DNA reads TGCGCCAGCAGCCAAGACGAGGGGACCCAGTACTTC. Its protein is CASSQDEGTQYF.